A selection of T cell receptor beta chains follows, all from one sample in a study of T-cell reconstitution after alpha-beta-depleted transplantation in children. Via MiXCR, TCRdb re-called the PCR reads, giving one row per CDR3 protein. The data contain about 58,000 distinct CDR3 sequences, 40% to 55% of them seen just once; the ten biggest clones take up about 98%. This specimen was PBMCs, mostly from graft donor cells, taken 360 days after TCRalphabeta/CD19-depleted stem cell transplant. The receptors were gathered from a male patient between 10 and 17 years old who had a stem cell transplant for acute lymphoblastic leukemia, so the T cells may come from the graft donor. The CDR3 runs from the conserved cysteine through the conserved F or W. The order of the fields is D gene, J gene, clone size, V gene, CDR3 DNA, CDR3 protein. D genes are given only for firm matches. Some rows have no size entry. The others give once, few or many, or a class for an expanded clone.

D: -
J: TRBJ2-7
size: -
V: TRBV28
DNA: TGTGCCAGCAGTTTTGGCCGGGACAATTCCTACGAGCAGTACTTC
CDR3: CASSFGRDNSYEQYF

D: TRBD2
J: TRBJ2-1
size: -
V: TRBV29-1
DNA: TGCAGCGTTGAAGTCCTCCCCTCCAGCGGGGCTTACAATGAGCAGTTCTTC
CDR3: CSVEVLPSSGAYNEQFF

D: -
J: TRBJ2-3
size: few
V: TRBV9
DNA: TGTGCCAGCAGCGTAAGGGTAGCCCGCACAGATACGCAGTATTTT
CDR3: CASSVRVARTDTQYF

D: -
J: TRBJ2-4
size: -
V: TRBV6-1
DNA: TGTGCCAGCAGGCGGGACAATTCTTTCCTAGCCAAAAACATTCAGTACTTC
CDR3: CASRRDNSFLAKNIQYF

D: -
J: TRBJ2-5
size: few
V: TRBV20-1
DNA: TGCAGTGCTAGAGATGGCCGGACAACACAAGAGACCCAGTACTTC
CDR3: CSARDGRTTQETQYF

D: -
J: TRBJ1-1
size: few
V: TRBV3-1
DNA: TGTGCCAGCAGCCAAATTTGGCCTTCCGGACCGAACACTGAAGCTTTCTTT
CDR3: CASSQIWPSGPNTEAFF

D: TRBD2
J: TRBJ2-7
size: -
V: TRBV20-1
DNA: TGCAGTGCTAGACTAGCGGGAGGGCACGAGCAGTACTTC
CDR3: CSARLAGGHEQYF

D: -
J: TRBJ2-7
size: -
V: TRBV5-1
DNA: TGCGCCAGCAGCCCCAGGGACACCTCCCACGAGCAGTACTTC
CDR3: CASSPRDTSHEQYF

D: -
J: TRBJ2-7
size: -
V: TRBV6-1
DNA: TGTGCCAGCAGTGAAGTGCGGGTGTACGAGCAGTACTTC
CDR3: CASSEVRVYEQYF

D: -
J: TRBJ2-5
size: -
V: TRBV5-1
DNA: TGCGCCAGCAGCCCGGGATCGAGGGAGACCCAGTACTTC
CDR3: CASSPGSRETQYF

D: TRBD2
J: TRBJ2-1
size: -
V: TRBV2
DNA: TGTGCCAGCAGCGTCCCCGGGACTAGCGTCAATGAGCAGTTCTTC
CDR3: CASSVPGTSVNEQFF

D: TRBD1
J: TRBJ1-2
size: -
V: TRBV29-1
DNA: TGCAGCGTCGCCGGCCAGGGGGCCTATGGCTACACCTTC
CDR3: CSVAGQGAYGYTF

D: -
J: TRBJ2-1
size: few
V: TRBV2
DNA: TGTGCCAGCAGGGGGACAATCTCCTACAATGAGCAGTTCTTC
CDR3: CASRGTISYNEQFF

D: TRBD2
J: TRBJ2-3
size: -
V: TRBV12-3/TRBV12-4
DNA: TGTGCCAGCAGTGCTCCGGGACTAGCGCCAGTCACAGATACGCAGTATTTT
CDR3: CASSAPGLAPVTDTQYF

D: -
J: TRBJ2-7
size: -
V: TRBV7-8
DNA: TGTGCCAGCAGCCAACCGGAGGGGGGGACGGCCACATGGGAGCAGTACTTC
CDR3: CASSQPEGGTATWEQYF

D: TRBD1
J: TRBJ2-1
size: -
V: TRBV29-1
DNA: TGCAGCGTGGACAGGGGGCTCGATGAGCAGTTCTTC
CDR3: CSVDRGLDEQFF

D: TRBD1
J: TRBJ2-1
size: few
V: TRBV12-3/TRBV12-4
DNA: TGTGCCAGCGGAGGCCGGGACAGGGAGTTCAATGAGCAGTTCTTC
CDR3: CASGGRDREFNEQFF

D: -
J: TRBJ2-7
size: -
V: TRBV21-1
DNA: TGTGCCAGCAGGAAAGATCGAAGTTTTCGGGACGGGTTTTACGAGCAGTACTTC
CDR3: CASRKDRSFRDGFYEQYF

D: -
J: TRBJ2-1
size: -
V: TRBV9
DNA: TGTGCCAGCAGCGTGGGGGGGCTGTACAATGAGCAGTTCTTC
CDR3: CASSVGGLYNEQFF

D: -
J: TRBJ1-1
size: few
V: TRBV15
DNA: TGTGCCACCAGCAGAGATGTCGGGACTGAAGCTTTCTTT
CDR3: CATSRDVGTEAFF

D: -
J: TRBJ1-1
size: -
V: TRBV5-6
DNA: TGTGCCAGCAGCTTGTGGGAGGGAGGAGGCACTGAAGCTTTCTTT
CDR3: CASSLWEGGGTEAFF

D: TRBD1
J: TRBJ2-1
size: -
V: TRBV7-2
DNA: TGTGCCAGCAGCTTTAGCAGGGGGTATGAGCAGTTCTTC
CDR3: CASSFSRGYEQFF

D: TRBD2
J: TRBJ2-3
size: -
V: TRBV12-3/TRBV12-4
DNA: TGTGCCAGCAGTTTTATGGCAGCGGGGTTCAATACGCAGTATTTT
CDR3: CASSFMAAGFNTQYF

D: TRBD2
J: TRBJ2-7
size: -
V: TRBV15
DNA: TGTGCCACCAGCAGAGCGGGGACTACCTACGAGCAGTACTTC
CDR3: CATSRAGTTYEQYF

D: -
J: TRBJ2-1
size: -
V: TRBV5-1
DNA: TGCGCCAGCAGTTTACTTGGAGGGGATGAGCAGTTCTTC
CDR3: CASSLLGGDEQFF

D: -
J: TRBJ2-7
size: -
V: TRBV12-3/TRBV12-4
DNA: TGTGCCAGCAGTCCAGCAGGCTACGAGCAGTACTTC
CDR3: CASSPAGYEQYF